This TCR beta chain appears in the sequencing data of a study of blood T cell repertoires in COVID-19. Study summary: Donors in the United States, Italy and Spain gave samples during acute or convalescent COVID-19. The analysed material was cDNA or gDNA that came from T cells, B-cell-depleted T cells, or PBMCs.

V lost 10 bases to trimming and J lost 6 bases, with 7 bases between them. Germline V gives CDR1 MNHEY, CDR2 SVGAGI. This CDR3 comprises 10 residues. In the original analysis: How many nucleated cells were present was estimated from reference gene primer amplification. Measured with immunoSEQ multiplex PCR; TCRdb has only the in-frame clones, and not every one. V and J calls and clone size are those listed in that table; D and trimming were worked out from the DNA. The table lists 35,000 to 45,000 clones, roughly 76% of them singletons, with more than 7.5% in the top ten. This clone was recorded only once.

This receptor was identified in a man in his 70s with active or convalescent COVID-19. This chain connects TRBV6-5 to TRBJ2-1, with a weak D call TRBD2 (6 bases). Sequenced material: peripheral blood. CDR3 sequence: CATGVNEQFF. The CDR3 coding sequence is TGTGCCACGGGAGTCAATGAGCAGTTCTTC.